Included here is one TCR beta chain sequence, with context. What it binds is unknown. The sample comes from a study of monozygotic twins with inflammatory bowel disease. Study results and caveats: Among IBD patients, TCRbeta diversity (inverse Simpson) was lower than in healthy co-twins. Repertoire likeness was no different across concordant and discordant twins, perhaps owing to restricted power.

The CDR3 loop spans 13 amino acids. The germline V gene encodes CDR1 DFQATT and CDR2 SNEGSKA (reference sequence). Each of the TCR libraries took about 3,500 ng of total RNA. TCRdb reprocessed the 5' RACE reads, with one entry per CDR3 protein and no DNA. The sample totals roughly 300,000 distinct CDR3 sequences. Whole blood that had not undergone T cell sorting provided the isolated total RNA. The receptor was derived from a human donor with ulcerative colitis or Crohn's disease, or a healthy co-twin of an affected twin (not recorded which). The rearrangement uses TRBV20-1 and TRBJ1-2; TCRdb calls TRBD1, which cannot be checked without DNA. The sequenced sample was blood. CDR3 amino acids: CSAGAGTNYGYTF.